What follows is one TCR beta chain and its context. In this sample, this clone turned up once. Its recognized antigen is unknown. Base qualities are not at hand, and no much larger clone is one base apart. CDR1 and CDR2, per the germline V gene, are MNHEY and SVGAGI. Trimming at the junction amounts to 5 bases on V and 0 bases on J, and the germline ends lie 11 bases apart. There are 15 amino acids in the CDR3, from cysteine to phenylalanine inclusive. CDR3 DNA only is kept here, 45 bases in frame from base 1. This sample was included in a study of blood T cell repertoires in COVID-19 (TCRdb year 2020). At the level of the whole study: Samples covering the acute and convalescent phases of COVID-19 were provided by collaborators in the United States, Italy and Spain. Nearly every sample came with metadata listing a de-identified subject ID, COVID-19 status, age in years and sex. Deeply sampled blood TCRbeta repertoires from subjects exposed to, actively infected with, or recovered from COVID-19 were included in the dataset. The repertoires were released in a freely available public database intended as a resource for research on the immune response to SARS-CoV-2. The prospective study material was composed of cDNA or gDNA derived from T cells, B-cell-depleted T cells, or PBMCs. Where available, HLA class I and class II types were obtained from metadata supplied by the sample provider rather than from assay-based typing. The samples were drawn from two sources: the first 160 participants of the ongoing ImmuneRACE study, and 950 to 1,500 subjects contributed by 6 global collaborators.

TCRbeta CDR3 regions were amplified from genomic DNA using the immunoSEQ Assay, a bias-controlled multiplex PCR. Per the original workflow: Nucleated cell counts per sample were estimated from amplification of reference gene primers within the assay. Sequence reads were collapsed and filtered to measure the absolute abundance of every unique TCRbeta CDR3 rearrangement. Productive Simpson clonality was computed per sample as the square root of Simpson's diversity index over productive rearrangements. The clones in this table, taken by TCRdb from immuneACCESS, are in-frame only. Not every clone is retained; where verified, under half of the shortfall comes from an unresolved V gene, and the cause of the rest is unknown. V and J calls and clone size are given by that table; D and trimming were obtained from the DNA. This sample holds tens of thousands of clones; 84% were observed only once. Jointly, the top ten make up roughly 8.8% of the sample.

Study-wide conclusions, independent of this receptor: The amount of clinical and demographic metadata varied by source and participant and was provided uncurated.

Whole blood was collected in K2EDTA tubes by collaborating institutions according to the institutions' own protocols. For TCRbeta analysis, collaborator samples were shipped as frozen whole blood, as isolated PBMCs, or as DNA extracted from either sample type. The chain uses TRBV6-5 and TRBJ1-3; the D gene cannot be named for sure. The receptor comes from a man between 60 and 70 years old with acute or convalescent COVID-19. Input material: peripheral blood. In nucleotide form, the sequence is TGTGCCAGCAGTATCTACGGGAGCTCTGGAAACACCATATATTTT. Its protein product is CASSIYGSSGNTIYF.